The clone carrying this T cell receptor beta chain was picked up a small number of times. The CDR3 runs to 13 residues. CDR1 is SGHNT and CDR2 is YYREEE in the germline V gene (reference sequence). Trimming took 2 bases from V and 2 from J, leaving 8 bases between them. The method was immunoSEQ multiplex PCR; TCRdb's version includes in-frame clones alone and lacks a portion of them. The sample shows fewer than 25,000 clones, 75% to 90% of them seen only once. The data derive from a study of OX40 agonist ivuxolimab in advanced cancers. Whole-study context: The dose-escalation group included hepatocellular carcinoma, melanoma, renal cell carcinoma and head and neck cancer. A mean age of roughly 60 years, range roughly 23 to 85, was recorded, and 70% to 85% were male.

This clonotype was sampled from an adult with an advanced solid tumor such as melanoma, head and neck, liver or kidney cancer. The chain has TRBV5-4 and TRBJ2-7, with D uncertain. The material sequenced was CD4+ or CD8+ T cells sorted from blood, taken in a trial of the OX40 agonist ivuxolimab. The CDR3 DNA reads TGTGCCAGCAGCTTTGAGTCCGCCTACGAGCAGTACTTC. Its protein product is CASSFESAYEQYF. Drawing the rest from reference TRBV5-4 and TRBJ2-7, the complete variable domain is ETGVTQSPTHLIKTRGQQVTLRCSSQSGHNTVSWYQQALGQGPQFIFQYYREEENGRGNFPPRFSGLQFPNYSSELNVNALELDDSALYLCASSFESAYEQYFGPGTRLTVT.